The text below deals with one T cell receptor (beta chain). The antigen it recognizes is unknown. One base away there is no much larger clone; base qualities are not given. The CDR3 starts with the cysteine, ends with the phenylalanine, and has 17 residues. Kept here is only the CDR3 DNA, which spans 51 bases and is read in frame from base 1. Deletion took 0 bases off V and 0 bases off J, with a span of 14 bases between the germline ends. The germline V gene yields MGHRA for CDR1 and YSYEKL for CDR2. TCRbeta CDR3 regions were amplified from genomic DNA by means of the immunoSEQ Assay, a bias-controlled multiplex PCR. Per the original workflow: Nucleated cell counts per sample were estimated from amplification of reference gene primers within the assay. Sequence reads were collapsed and filtered to measure the absolute abundance of every unique TCRbeta CDR3 rearrangement. For each sample, productive Simpson clonality was calculated as the square root of Simpson's diversity index over productive rearrangements. In its TCRdb copy, this immuneACCESS table keeps in-frame sequences only and misses some clones. Where compared with another copy, unresolved V genes explain less than half of these, and the others have no known cause. The V and J calls and clone size were taken over from that table, and D and trimming were inferred from the DNA. In all, the sample holds about 33,000 clones, and around 85% of those were seen once. The ten top clones hold 7.3% of the sample.

The collaborating institutions used their own protocols to collect whole blood in K2EDTA tubes. For TCRbeta analysis, collaborators shipped samples in one of three forms: frozen whole blood, isolated PBMCs, or DNA extracted from either of those sample types. The entry originates in a study of blood T cell repertoires in COVID-19 (dated by TCRdb to about 2020). Regarding the research as a whole: Samples covering the acute and convalescent phases of COVID-19 were provided by collaborators in the United States, Italy and Spain. The material from the prospective study consisted of cDNA or gDNA derived from T cells, B-cell-depleted T cells, or PBMCs. Deeply sampled blood TCRbeta repertoires from subjects exposed to, actively infected with, or recovered from COVID-19 were included in the dataset. The repertoires were released in a freely available public database meant as a resource for research on the immune response to SARS-CoV-2. Samples were obtained from the ongoing ImmuneRACE study (first 160 participants) and from 1,254 subjects provided by 6 global collaborators. The sample metadata nearly always contained a de-identified subject ID, COVID-19 status, age in years and sex. Where available, HLA class I and class II types were obtained from metadata supplied by the sample provider rather than from assay-based typing.

The full study reports these points: The amount of clinical and demographic metadata varied by source and participant and was provided uncurated.

The chain uses TRBV4-1 and TRBJ1-1, with TRBD1 perhaps the D gene, on 6 matching bases. The sequenced sample was peripheral blood. The sequence was collected from a human donor in a cohort sampled during active COVID-19. The nucleotide sequence reads TGCGCCAGCAGCCAAGAAGAGCTACAGGGTTTGAACACTGAAGCTTTCTTT. This sequence encodes CASSQEELQGLNTEAFF.